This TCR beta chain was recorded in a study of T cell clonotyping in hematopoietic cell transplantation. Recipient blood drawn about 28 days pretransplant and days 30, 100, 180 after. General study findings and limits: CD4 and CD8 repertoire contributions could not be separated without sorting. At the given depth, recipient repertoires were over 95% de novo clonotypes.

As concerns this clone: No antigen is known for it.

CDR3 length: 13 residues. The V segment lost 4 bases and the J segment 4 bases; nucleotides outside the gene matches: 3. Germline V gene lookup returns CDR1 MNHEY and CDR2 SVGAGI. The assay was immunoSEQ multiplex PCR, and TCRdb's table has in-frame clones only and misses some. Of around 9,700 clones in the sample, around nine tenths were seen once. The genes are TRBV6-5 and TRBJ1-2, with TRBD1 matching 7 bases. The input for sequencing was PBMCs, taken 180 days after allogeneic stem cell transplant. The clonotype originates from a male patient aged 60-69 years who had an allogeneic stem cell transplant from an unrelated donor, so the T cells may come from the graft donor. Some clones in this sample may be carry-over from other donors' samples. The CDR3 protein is CASSSGDSYGYTF. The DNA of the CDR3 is TGTGCCAGCAGTTCAGGGGACAGCTATGGCTACACCTTC.